The next 13 T cell receptor beta chains were all read from a single sample in a study of T cell clones after liver transplantation. The method was immunoSEQ multiplex PCR; TCRdb's version includes in-frame clones alone and lacks a portion of them. Among nearly 55,000 clones listed, roughly 80% were seen once. The material was CD4+ T cells from blood, obtained before liver transplant. The receptors were sampled from a human donor who received a liver transplant.

The chain has TRBV10-3 and TRBJ2-7; 7 bases align to TRBD2. In germline, CDR1 is ENHRY, CDR2 SYGVKD. Trimming cost V 6 bases and J 4 bases; bases outside gene matches: 9. The CDR3 contains 14 residues. The CDR3 nucleotides are TGTGCCATCAGAATGGGGGAGGGCCCTTACGAGCAGTACTTC. It specifies CAIRMGEGPYEQYF.

J is TRBJ1-2 and V is TRBV18; TRBD1 agrees at 9 bases. The CDR3 sequence is 18 residues long. V was pared by 3 bases and J by 4 bases, with 15 bases of the junction left unmatched. Germline CDR1 and CDR2: KGHSH and LQKENI. Here the CDR3 DNA reads TGTGCCAGCTCACCGCTCGGACAGGGGAGGGGAGATGGCTATGGCTACACCTTC. Translating it yields CASSPLGQGRGDGYGYTF.

The V and J genes are TRBV7-9 and TRBJ2-7, with TRBD1 matching over 7 bases. In germline, CDR1 is SEHNR, CDR2 FQNEAQ (reference sequence). V dropped 5 bases and J dropped 5; count of bases not matched to a gene: 12. This CDR3 spans 15 amino acids. CDR3 coding DNA: TGTGCCAGCAGCCTAGGGGGACAGAGTAACCACGAGCAGTACTTC. Translation: CASSLGGQSNHEQYF.

The CDR3 is CASSPPLGTPNYGYTF. The CDR3 bases are TGTGCCAGCAGTCCACCATTGGGGACACCTAACTATGGCTACACCTTC. The genes are TRBV28 and TRBJ1-2, with D possibly TRBD1 on 6 matching bases. Germline CDR1 MDHEN, CDR2 SYDVKM. This CDR3 is built from 16 residues. Trimming took off 5 bases at V and 0 bases at J, with 16 bases between the two ends.

The V and J genes are TRBV7-9 and TRBJ2-1; no firm D call. The CDR3 is 15 amino acids. V lost 5 bases and J 4 bases, leaving 15 bases between the germline ends. Germline CDR1 SEHNR, CDR2 FQNEAQ (reference sequence). The CDR3 spells CASSPYAGTYNEQFF. CDR3 nucleotide sequence: TGTGCCAGCAGCCCATACGCCGGTACATACAATGAGCAGTTCTTC.

The chain uses TRBV19 and TRBJ1-1; D gene unclear. CDR3 length equals 13 residues. Germline assignment: CDR1 LNHDA and CDR2 SQIVND (reference sequence). Trimming pared 6 bases from V and 2 bases from J, leaving 10 bases between. CDR3 nucleotides: TGTGCCAGTAGGCCCCTCGGAAACACTGAAGCTTTCTTT. Its translation: CASRPLGNTEAFF. The variable domain in full, completed from reference TRBV19 and TRBJ1-1, reads DGGITQSPKYLFRKEGQNVTLSCEQNLNHDAMYWYRQDPGQGLRLIYYSQIVNDFQKGDIAEGYSVSREKKESFPLTVTSAQKNPTAFYLCASRPLGNTEAFFGQGTRLTVV.

CDR3 bases: TGCGCCAGCAGCCTTTCCCGGGACCCTAAGGGAAACACCATATATTTT. Amino acid sequence: CASSLSRDPKGNTIYF. The chain uses TRBV4-1 and TRBJ1-3, with D possibly TRBD1 on 5 matching bases. V lost 4 bases and J lost 4, with 17 bases in between. Germline CDR1 reads MGHRA; CDR2 reads YSYEKL. This CDR3 has 16 amino acids.

The rearrangement uses TRBV25-1 and TRBJ2-3; D could derive from TRBD1 or TRBD2 (5 bases each). The CDR3 runs to 14 residues. CDR1 MGHDK and CDR2 SYGVNS come from the germline V gene. V dropped 4 bases and J dropped 7 bases, with 15 bases sitting between them. In nucleotides, the CDR3 is TGTGCCAGCAGTGGTGGGACCACACTGAATACGCAGTATTTT. This translates into CASSGGTTLNTQYF.

The genes are TRBV6-5 and TRBJ2-4; D call uncertain. Germline V CDR1 and CDR2: MNHEY, SVGAGI. V lost 0 bases to trimming and J lost 1 base, with 7 bases between them. The CDR3 is 15 amino acids. CDR3 DNA: TGTGCCAGCAGTTACTCGAGGAGTGCCAAAAACATTCAGTACTTC. Protein product: CASSYSRSAKNIQYF.

CDR3 bases: TGTGCCAGCAGTTACCAGGTGGGCAGGAACACTGAAGCTTTCTTT. Its translation is CASSYQVGRNTEAFF. The chain couples TRBV6-5 to TRBJ1-1; D gene uncertain. CDR1 is MNHEY and CDR2 is SVGAGI in the germline V gene. The CDR3 length is 15 residues. Trimming took off 2 bases at V and 1 base at J, with 11 bases between the two ends.

In its sample, this clone was seen many times. The chain employs TRBV2 and TRBJ1-4; D remains unclear. CDR1 and CDR2 (germline): SNHLY, FYNNEI. Trimming took off 4 bases at V and 5 bases at J, with 8 bases between the two ends. The CDR3 is 13 amino acids. The chain's CDR3 is CASSVERNEKLFF. DNA of the CDR3: TGTGCCAGCAGTGTAGAACGGAATGAAAAACTGTTTTTT.

This sequence joins TRBV10-3 and TRBJ1-1, with 9 bases aligning to TRBD1. After removal of 6 bases from V and 0 bases from J, the junction contained 14 bases not matched to a gene. This CDR3 has 18 residues. Germline CDR1 and CDR2: ENHRY and SYGVKD. For the CDR3, the DNA is TGTGCCATCAGCGGAAACAGGGGGCGAAGCGGAATGAACACTGAAGCTTTCTTT. It is translated as CAISGNRGRSGMNTEAFF.

This chain links TRBV7-2 with TRBJ1-4, with no clear D. The ends were cut back, 0 bases at V and 7 bases at J, with 9 bases in the middle. Per germline, CDR1 SGHTA and CDR2 FQGNSA. CDR3 length: 14 residues. This CDR3 is CASSLARMSEKLFF. Written as DNA, the CDR3 is TGTGCCAGCAGCTTAGCCAGGATGAGTGAAAAACTGTTTTTT.